The present TCR beta chain was sequenced within a study of shared clonotypes between healthy human individuals. With V trimmed by 4 bases and J by 5 bases, 14 bases remained unmatched. CDR1 is MGHRA and CDR2 is YSYEKL in the germline V gene. The CDR3 covers 16 residues. The authors ran the assay at deep level. In the sorted-subset replicate PCRs, 150 to 250 ng DNA, tens of thousands of T cell genomes, was used. Sequenced by immunoSEQ multiplex PCR; TCRdb stores in-frame clones only, minus some. Among fewer than 850,000 clones listed, 60% to 80% were seen once. Sequenced material: memory CD4+ T cells sorted from blood. Indicated subset: CD45RA-negative fraction. The chain employs TRBV4-1 and TRBJ2-7; TRBD1 matches 7 bases. The clonotype comes from a woman aged 25 to 45 in good health. The CDR3 nucleotides are TGCGCCAGCAGCCCCTCTCCTCCGGGACAGACAAACGAGCAGTACTTC. Protein sequence: CASSPSPPGQTNEQYF.